The clone carrying this T cell receptor (beta chain) has only a few counts. The PCR had 60 Vbeta and 13 Jbeta primers. Profiled with immunoSEQ multiplex PCR; TCRdb holds only in-frame clones, not every one. The sample holds under 150,000 clones, almost 85% seen once. The data derive from a study of cytomegalovirus exposure and HLA in healthy donors. The ends were cut back, 5 bases at V and 5 bases at J, with 16 bases in the middle. CDR1 and CDR2 from the germline V gene are MNHEY and SVGAGI. This CDR3 is 15 amino acids long. The chain couples TRBV6-5 to TRBJ1-3; D may be TRBD1 (5 bases). The receptor's source is a boy between 2 and 15 years old in good health and CMV-seronegative. Sample: PBMCs. CDR3: CASSKTTVTRNTIYF. The CDR3 DNA is TGTGCCAGCAGTAAAACGACAGTTACCCGAAACACCATATATTTT.